This TCR beta chain was sequenced in a study of blood T cells in healthy people across ages. Regarding the study as a whole: PBMC samples, being unsorted, prevented any conclusive comparison of naive and antigen-experienced cells.

CDR3 size: 14 residues. Germline CDR1 and CDR2: MNHEY and SVGAGI. Trimming took off 0 bases at V and 10 bases at J, with 15 bases between the two ends. Every participating donor contributed roughly 11 milliliters of peripheral blood through a draw. Samples had at least 7 million PBMCs isolated from them. Comment on this clonotype: The antigen is unknown.

Through a sample-barcoded 5' primer and a J-beta primer mix, a second PCR was run for roughly 6 to 12 cycles. Via MiXCR, TCRdb re-called the 5' RACE reads, giving one row per CDR3 protein. The sample consists of about 720,000 distinct CDR3 sequences, 22% of them appearing once. The sequence was obtained from a man in his sixties or seventies in good health. The sequenced material came from blood. The chain uses TRBV6-5 and TRBJ1-2; D perhaps matches TRBD1 (5 bases). The CDR3 loop is CASSYSRQPGSYTF. CDR3 coding DNA: TGTGCCAGCAGTTACTCGAGACAGCCTGGCTCCTACACCTTC.